This T cell receptor (beta chain) came from a study of T cells in Graves' hyperthyroidism and ophthalmopathy. Study-level information: The initial diagnosis was the point when peripheral blood was collected, ahead of any treatment.

What was amplified from RNA transcripts were TCR beta CDR3 regions. Using the HTBI primer set, a first-round RT-PCR was run on the TCR CDR3. MiXCR was run by TCRdb on the multiplex PCR reads, yielding one entry per CDR3 protein. The sample has a few hundred thousand distinct CDR3 sequences; approximately 16% are singletons. For ophthalmopathy patients, the Clinical Activity Score was at least 3 and the NOSPECS grade at least 4; duration was under 3 months. Notes on this clonotype: Its antigen is not identified.

Germline CDR1 reads SGHRS; CDR2 reads YFSETQ. CDR3 length: 16 amino acids. The V segment lost 1 base and the J segment 3 bases; nucleotides outside the gene matches: 6. Study results and limitations: Patients with ophthalmopathy were separated from those with stable hyperthyroidism by a 13 V-J model. Model output signaled ophthalmopathy a median roughly 6.1 months ahead of onset.

This chain connects TRBV5-1 to TRBJ2-1, with 8 bases aligning to TRBD2. The sequence came from a woman aged 60-75 years with Graves' ophthalmopathy. The material sequenced was blood. CDR3 in amino acids: CASSLLAGGIYNEQFF. The DNA for the CDR3 is TGCGCCAGCAGCTTGCTGGCGGGGGGTATCTACAATGAGCAGTTCTTC.